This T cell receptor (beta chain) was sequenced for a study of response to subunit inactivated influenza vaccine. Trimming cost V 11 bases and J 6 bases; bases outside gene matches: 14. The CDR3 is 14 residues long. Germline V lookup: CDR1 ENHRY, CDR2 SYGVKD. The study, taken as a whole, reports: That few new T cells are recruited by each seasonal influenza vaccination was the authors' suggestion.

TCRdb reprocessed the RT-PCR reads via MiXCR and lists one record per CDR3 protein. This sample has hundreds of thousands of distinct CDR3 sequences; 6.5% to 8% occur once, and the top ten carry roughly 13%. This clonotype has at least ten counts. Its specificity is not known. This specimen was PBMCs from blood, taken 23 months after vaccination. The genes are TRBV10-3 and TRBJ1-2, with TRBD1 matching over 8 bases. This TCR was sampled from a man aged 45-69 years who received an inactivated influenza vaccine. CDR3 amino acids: CAATAGGAGHGYTF. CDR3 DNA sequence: TGTGCCGCCACTGCAGGGGGCGCCGGCCATGGCTACACCTTC.